A single sample gave rise to the 6 T cell receptor beta chains below, sequenced in a study of Graves' ophthalmopathy and Graves' hyperthyroidism. The authors amplified TCR beta CDR3 regions from RNA transcripts. First-round RT-PCR with HTBI primers preceded a second-round multiplex PCR. Via MiXCR, TCRdb re-called the multiplex PCR reads, giving one row per CDR3 protein. This sample carries just over 600,000 distinct CDR3 sequences, roughly 20% of them seen once, and the ten largest clones take around 6.5%. The sequenced sample consisted of peripheral blood. Receptors were obtained from a woman under 30 with stable Graves' hyperthyroidism. Some clones in this sample may be carry-over from other donors' samples.

This clonotype was seen ten or more times. V gene TRBV12-3 or TRBV12-4 combines with J gene TRBJ1-2; unclear D gene. This CDR3 spans 15 amino acids. The V end was cut by 3 bases, the J end by 6 bases, with 17 bases between. This CDR3 reads CASSFINTGWHGYTF. CDR3 nucleotide sequence: TGTGCCAGCAGTTTCATCAACACGGGATGGCATGGCTACACCTTC.

This clonotype occurred many times. Here the CDR3 reads CAWSGTGIGELFF. The CDR3 DNA is TGTGCCTGGAGCGGGACAGGGATCGGGGAGCTGTTTTTT. The rearrangement joins TRBV30 to TRBJ2-2, with 9 nucleotides matching TRBD1. The J segment lost 7 bases and the V segment lost 3 bases, leaving 3 bases of the junction unmatched. The CDR3 length is 13 residues. The germline V gene encodes CDR1 GTSNPN and CDR2 SVGIG (reference sequence).

The chain joins TRBV15 to TRBJ2-1; TRBD2 is a possible D gene (6 bases). The CDR3 loop spans 14 amino acids. The germline V gene encodes CDR1 LNHNV and CDR2 YYDKDF (reference sequence). The V gene lost 1 base and the J gene lost 10 bases, with 14 bases spanning the gap. The CDR3 reads CATSRVVIAEEQFF. The CDR3, as DNA: TGTGCCACCAGCAGAGTGGTGATAGCGGAGGAGCAGTTCTTC.

This clonotype occurred a few times. V is TRBV4-1 and J is TRBJ1-2; 9 bases are a match to TRBD1. V lost 3 bases, J lost 8 bases, and 4 bases stayed unmatched. The CDR3 runs to 13 residues. The germline CDR1 and CDR2 sequences are MGHRA and YSYEKL. CDR3 sequence: CASSQPGQGGYTF. Written as DNA, the CDR3 is TGCGCCAGCAGCCAGCCGGGACAGGGAGGCTACACCTTC.

Ten or more counts support this clonotype. This sequence joins TRBV2 and TRBJ2-7, with TRBD1 as a possible D gene (6 bases). Germline CDR1 SNHLY, CDR2 FYNNEI. This CDR3 has 15 residues. Trimming shortened V by 7 bases and J by 2 bases, and 18 bases separated the two germline ends. The CDR3 loop reads CASKDSLNPTYEQYF. The CDR3, as DNA: TGTGCCAGCAAGGACAGCCTAAACCCTACCTACGAGCAGTACTTC.

This clonotype occurred many times. The chain combines TRBV6-5 with TRBJ2-2; 8 bases fit TRBD1. The CDR3 totals 14 residues. The V gene's germline CDR1 is MNHEY and CDR2 SVGAGI. Germline trimming cut 4 bases from V and 6 bases from J; bases unmatched to any gene: 4. CDR3 region: CASSFTGGPGELFF. The CDR3 nucleotides are TGTGCCAGCAGTTTTACAGGGGGGCCCGGGGAGCTGTTTTTT.